These 5 T cell receptor beta chains were all obtained from the same sample, sequenced in a study of blood T cell repertoires in COVID-19 (dated by TCRdb to 2020 to 2021). Preparation of the library involved the immunoSEQ multiplex PCR assay. TCRdb retrieved this table from immuneACCESS and kept in-frame rearrangements only. Not all clones are present; in checked studies, unresolved V genes account for under half, and no reason is known for the remainder. A total of hundreds of thousands of clones appear in this sample, about 85% of them only once. 18% of the sample is taken by the ten largest. Sample: peripheral blood. The receptors stem from a woman of 80 years or more with active or convalescent COVID-19.

V and J are TRBV30 and TRBJ2-2; tentatively, D is TRBD2 (5 bases). This CDR3 region has 13 residues. Deletions cut 1 base from V and 4 bases from J, with 7 bases between. Germline loops: CDR1 GTSNPN, CDR2 SVGIG (reference sequence). CDR3 DNA: TGTGCCTGGAGTGAAGGGAGCACCGGGGAGCTGTTTTTT. It encodes CAWSEGSTGELFF.

V gene TRBV25-1 combines with J gene TRBJ1-3, with D uncertain. The CDR3 runs 14 residues. From germline, CDR1 is MGHDK and CDR2 SYGVNS. The germline V and J ends were trimmed by 6 bases and 4 bases, with 13 bases remaining between them. This CDR3 is CASRVAGVGNTIYF. Written as DNA, the CDR3 is TGTGCCAGCAGAGTCGCCGGGGTCGGAAACACCATATATTTT.

CDR3 sequence reads: CASSRTGGRGVFSEKLFF. Here the CDR3 DNA reads TGTGCCAGTAGTAGGACAGGGGGCCGAGGGGTTTTTTCTGAAAAACTGTTTTTT. The V gene is TRBV19, the J gene TRBJ1-4; TRBD1 aligns across 11 bases. Germline loops: CDR1 LNHDA, CDR2 SQIVND (reference sequence). V was clipped by 4 bases and J by 7 bases; unmatched bases: 14. This CDR3 region has 18 residues.

This clone was counted only a few times. The chain is built from TRBV30 and TRBJ2-3; TRBD1 matches at 7 bases. The CDR3 is 12 amino acids. With 4 bases clipped from V and 6 bases from J, the junction kept 4 bases outside the gene matches. Germline loops: CDR1 GTSNPN, CDR2 SVGIG (reference sequence). CDR3 sequence: CAWIPQGDTQYF. The CDR3 nucleotides read TGTGCCTGGATACCACAGGGGGATACGCAGTATTTT.

The V gene is TRBV11-3, the J gene TRBJ1-1, with a tentative D call TRBD1 (5 bases). Germline CDR1 and CDR2: SGHNT and YENEEA. The germline V and J ends were trimmed by 0 bases and 1 base, with 9 bases remaining between them. CDR3 length: 15 amino acids. CDR3 sequence (DNA): TGTGCCAGCAGCTTAGAGGGGCAGTCGAACACTGAAGCTTTCTTT. Encoded protein: CASSLEGQSNTEAFF.